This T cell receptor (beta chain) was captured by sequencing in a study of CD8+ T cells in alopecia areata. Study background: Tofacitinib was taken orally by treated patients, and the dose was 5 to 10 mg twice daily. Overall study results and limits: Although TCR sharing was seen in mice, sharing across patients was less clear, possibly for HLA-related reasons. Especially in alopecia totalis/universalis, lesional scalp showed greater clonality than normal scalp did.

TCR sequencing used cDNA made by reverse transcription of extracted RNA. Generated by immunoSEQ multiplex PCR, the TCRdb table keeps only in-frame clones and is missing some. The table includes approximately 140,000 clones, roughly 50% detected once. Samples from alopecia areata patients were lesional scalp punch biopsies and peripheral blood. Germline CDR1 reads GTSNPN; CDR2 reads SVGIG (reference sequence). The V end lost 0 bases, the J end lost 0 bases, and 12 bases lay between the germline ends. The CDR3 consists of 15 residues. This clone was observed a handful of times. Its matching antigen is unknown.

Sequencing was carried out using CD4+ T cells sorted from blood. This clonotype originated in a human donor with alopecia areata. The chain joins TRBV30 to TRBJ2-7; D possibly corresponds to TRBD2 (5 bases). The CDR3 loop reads CAWSVRSGYSYEQYF. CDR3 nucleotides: TGTGCCTGGAGTGTACGGAGCGGTTACTCCTACGAGCAGTACTTC. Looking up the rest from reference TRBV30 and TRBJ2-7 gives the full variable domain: SQTIHQWPATLVQPVGSPLSLECTVEGTSNPNLYWYRQAAGRGLQLLFYSVGIGQISSEVPQNLSASRPQDRQFILSSKKLLLSDSGFYLCAWSVRSGYSYEQYFGPGTRLTVT.